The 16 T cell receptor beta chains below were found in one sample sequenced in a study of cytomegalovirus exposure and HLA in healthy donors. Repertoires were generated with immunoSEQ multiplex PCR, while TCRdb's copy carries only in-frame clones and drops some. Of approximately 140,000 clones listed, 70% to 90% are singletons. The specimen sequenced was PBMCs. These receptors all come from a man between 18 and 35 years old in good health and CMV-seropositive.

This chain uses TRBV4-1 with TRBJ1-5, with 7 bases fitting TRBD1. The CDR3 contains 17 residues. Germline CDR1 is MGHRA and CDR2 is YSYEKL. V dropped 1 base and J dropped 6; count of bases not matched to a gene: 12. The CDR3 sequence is CASSQGGATGLSQPQHF. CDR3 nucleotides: TGCGCCAGCAGCCAAGGTGGGGCGACAGGGCTGAGTCAGCCCCAGCATTTT.

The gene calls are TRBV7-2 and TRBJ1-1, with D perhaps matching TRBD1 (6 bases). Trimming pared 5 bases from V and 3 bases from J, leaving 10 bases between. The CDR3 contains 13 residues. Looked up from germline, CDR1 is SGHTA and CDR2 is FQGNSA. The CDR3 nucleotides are TGTGCCAGCAGCCCTGAGGGGGACACTGAAGCTTTCTTT. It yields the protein CASSPEGDTEAFF.

The CDR3 loop reads CASSEDTRDEQFF. In nucleotides, the CDR3 is TGTGCCAGCAGTGAGGACACAAGGGATGAGCAGTTCTTC. The chain recombines TRBV6-4 with TRBJ2-1; D perhaps matches TRBD1 (5 bases). CDR3 length: 13 amino acids. V lost 3 bases to trimming and J lost 8 bases, with 11 bases between them. Germline CDR1 reads MRHNA; CDR2 reads SNTAGT.

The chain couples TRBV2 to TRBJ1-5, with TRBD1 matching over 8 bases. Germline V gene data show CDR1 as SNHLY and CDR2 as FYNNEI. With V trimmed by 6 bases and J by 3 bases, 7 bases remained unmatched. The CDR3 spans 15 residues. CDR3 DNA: TGTGCCAGCAGAGGAAACAGGGGGGACAATCAGCCCCAGCATTTT. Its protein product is CASRGNRGDNQPQHF. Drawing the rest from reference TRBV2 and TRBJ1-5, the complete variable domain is EPEVTQTPSHQVTQMGQEVILRCVPISNHLYFYWYRQILGQKVEFLVSFYNNEISEKSEIFDDQFSVERPDGSNFTLKIRSTKLEDSAMYFCASRGNRGDNQPQHFGDGTRLSIL.

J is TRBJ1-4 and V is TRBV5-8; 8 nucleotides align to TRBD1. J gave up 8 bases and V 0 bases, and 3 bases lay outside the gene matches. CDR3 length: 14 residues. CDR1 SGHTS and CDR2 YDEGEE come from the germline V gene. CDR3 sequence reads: CASSLGQGTEKLFF. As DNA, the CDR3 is TGTGCCAGCAGCTTGGGACAGGGGACCGAAAAACTGTTTTTT.

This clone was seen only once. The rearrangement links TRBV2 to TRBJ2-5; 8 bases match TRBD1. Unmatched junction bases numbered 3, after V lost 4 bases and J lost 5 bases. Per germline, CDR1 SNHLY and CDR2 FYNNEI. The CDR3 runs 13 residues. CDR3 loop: CASSAGQAETQYF. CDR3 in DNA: TGTGCCAGCAGTGCGGGACAGGCGGAGACCCAGTACTTC.

CDR3 DNA: TGTGCCAGTAGTATTTCAGGGGTTGGATATGGCTACACCTTC. It encodes CASSISGVGYGYTF. The rearrangement uses TRBV19 and TRBJ1-2, with D possibly TRBD1 on 6 matching bases. Deletions cut 3 bases from V and 5 bases from J, with 13 bases between. This CDR3 region has 14 residues. Germline V lookup: CDR1 LNHDA, CDR2 SQIVND (reference sequence). Looking up the rest from reference TRBV19 and TRBJ1-2 gives the full variable domain: DGGITQSPKYLFRKEGQNVTLSCEQNLNHDAMYWYRQDPGQGLRLIYYSQIVNDFQKGDIAEGYSVSREKKESFPLTVTSAQKNPTAFYLCASSISGVGYGYTFGSGTRLTVV.

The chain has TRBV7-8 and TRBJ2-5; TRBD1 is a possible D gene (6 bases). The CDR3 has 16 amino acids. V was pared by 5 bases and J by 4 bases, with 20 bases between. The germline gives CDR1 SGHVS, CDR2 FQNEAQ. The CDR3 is CASSQRREVGGETQYF. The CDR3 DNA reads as TGTGCCAGCAGCCAACGCAGGGAAGTAGGGGGAGAGACCCAGTACTTC.

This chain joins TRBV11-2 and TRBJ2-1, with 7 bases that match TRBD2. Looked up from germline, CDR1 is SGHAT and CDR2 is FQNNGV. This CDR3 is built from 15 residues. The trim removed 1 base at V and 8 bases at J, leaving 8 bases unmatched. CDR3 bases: TGTGCCAGCAGCTTAGCGCTAGCGGTAACTGATGAGCAGTTCTTC. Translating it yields CASSLALAVTDEQFF. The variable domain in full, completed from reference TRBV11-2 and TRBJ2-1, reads EAGVAQSPRYKIIEKRQSVAFWCNPISGHATLYWYQQILGQGPKLLIQFQNNGVVDDSQLPKDRFSAERLKGVDSTLKIQPAKLEDSAVYLCASSLALAVTDEQFFGPGTRLTVL.

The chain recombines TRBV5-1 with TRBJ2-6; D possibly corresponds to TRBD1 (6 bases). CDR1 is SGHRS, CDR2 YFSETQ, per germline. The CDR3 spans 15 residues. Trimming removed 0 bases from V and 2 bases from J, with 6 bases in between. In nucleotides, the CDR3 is TGCGCCAGCAGCTTGGAGGGGGCTGGGGCCAACGTCCTGACTTTC. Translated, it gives CASSLEGAGANVLTF. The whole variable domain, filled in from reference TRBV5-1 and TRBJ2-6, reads KAGVTQTPRYLIKTRGQQVTLSCSPISGHRSVSWYQQTPGQGLQFLFEYFSETQRNKGNFPGRFSGRQFSNSRSEMNVSTLELGDSALYLCASSLEGAGANVLTFGAGSRLTVL.

The CDR3 spells CATSDRDSYNEQFF. The CDR3 DNA follows: TGTGCCACCTCGGACCGGGACAGCTACAATGAGCAGTTCTTC. The V call is TRBV15, the J call TRBJ2-1; 7 nucleotides agree with TRBD1. CDR3 length: 14 residues. Trimming cost V 8 bases and J 3 bases; bases outside gene matches: 7. Germline V gives CDR1 LNHNV, CDR2 YYDKDF (reference sequence). The whole variable domain, remainder taken from reference TRBV15 and TRBJ2-1, is DAMVIQNPRYQVTQFGKPVTLSCSQTLNHNVMYWYQQKSSQAPKLLFHYYDKDFNNEADTPDNFQSRRPNTSFCFLDIRSPGLGDTAMYLCATSDRDSYNEQFFGPGTRLTVL.

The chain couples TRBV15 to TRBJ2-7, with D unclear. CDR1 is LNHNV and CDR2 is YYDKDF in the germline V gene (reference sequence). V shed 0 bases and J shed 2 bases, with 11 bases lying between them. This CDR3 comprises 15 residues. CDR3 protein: CATSRDLGRTYEQYF. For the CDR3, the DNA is TGTGCCACCAGCAGAGATCTAGGCAGAACCTACGAGCAGTACTTC.

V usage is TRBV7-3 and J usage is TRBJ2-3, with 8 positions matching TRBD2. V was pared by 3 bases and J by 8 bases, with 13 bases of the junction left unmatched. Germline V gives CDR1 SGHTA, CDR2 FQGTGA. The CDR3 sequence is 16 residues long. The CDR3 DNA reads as TGTGCCAGCAGCTTTTCTAGCGGGCCACGAACCGGTACGCAGTATTTT. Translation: CASSFSSGPRTGTQYF.

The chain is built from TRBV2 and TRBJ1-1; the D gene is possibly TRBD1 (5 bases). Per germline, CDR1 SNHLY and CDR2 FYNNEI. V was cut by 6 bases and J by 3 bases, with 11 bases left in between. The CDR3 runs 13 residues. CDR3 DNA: TGTGCCAGCAGCAAACGGGGGGACACTGAAGCTTTCTTT. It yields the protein CASSKRGDTEAFF.

In DNA form, the CDR3 reads TGCGCCAGTCCCAGCGAAAGCGGGAGGGCCGAAGTCTACGAGCAGTACTTC. This encodes CASPSESGRAEVYEQYF. The gene calls are TRBV10-2 and TRBJ2-7; the match to TRBD2 covers 10 bases. CDR3 length: 17 amino acids. Trimming took 9 bases from V and 3 from J; bases not matched to a gene: 17. Germline assignment: CDR1 WSHSY and CDR2 SAAADI.

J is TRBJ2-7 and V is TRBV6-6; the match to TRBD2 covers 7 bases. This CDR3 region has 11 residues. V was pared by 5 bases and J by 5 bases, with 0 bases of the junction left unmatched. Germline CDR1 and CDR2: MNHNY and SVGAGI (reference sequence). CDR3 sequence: CASSRGDEQYF. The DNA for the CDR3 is TGTGCCAGCAGTCGGGGGGACGAGCAGTACTTC.